The 12 T cell receptor beta chains given below trace back to one sample, sequenced in a study of blood T cells in healthy people across ages. A sample-barcoded 5' primer and a J-beta primer mix were used in a second PCR of roughly 6 to 12 cycles. TCRdb re-analysed the 5' RACE reads in MiXCR, keeping a single row per CDR3 protein. The sample has over 600,000 distinct CDR3 sequences, less than 60% seen once. Sequencing was carried out using blood. The receptors come from a man aged 80 or over in good health.

This clonotype was seen a few times. This chain links TRBV3-1 with TRBJ2-4; D unresolved. With the DNA end fitting TRBJ2-7 better, the J assignment may be wrong. Germline V gene sequence: CDR1 LGHDT, CDR2 YNNKEL (reference sequence). This CDR3 is built from 11 residues. The CDR3 bases are TGTGCCAGCAGCCAAGAAAACGAGCAGTACTTC. Its translation is CASSQENEQYF.

This clonotype was seen ten or more times. This chain uses TRBV29-1 with TRBJ2-5, with D hard to call. Germline CDR1 reads SQVTM; CDR2 reads ANQGSEA. This CDR3 spans 13 amino acids. The V end was cut by 0 bases, the J end by 4 bases, with 9 bases between. CDR3 nucleotides: TGCAGCGTTGAAGATAGGGCAGTAGAGACCCAGTACTTC. The encoded protein is CSVEDRAVETQYF.

This clonotype was detected a few times. The CDR3 DNA reads TGTGCCAGCAGCTTGGCGGGGAACTACAATGAGCAGTACTTC. This gives the protein CASSLAGNYNEQYF. The chain recombines TRBV12-3 or TRBV12-4 with TRBJ2-5, with D possibly being TRBD2 (6 bases). V lost 6 bases, J lost 11 bases, and 22 bases lay in between. This CDR3 has 14 residues.

This chain joins TRBV29-1 and TRBJ2-7; 7 nucleotides match TRBD2. Germline V CDR1 and CDR2: SQVTM, ANQGSEA. The CDR3 extends over 13 amino acids. V lost 4 bases and J lost 3; bases outside the gene matches: 6. The CDR3 nucleotides read TGCAGCGTTGGGGGCGGGAGTATCTACGAGCAGTACTTC. It is translated as CSVGGGSIYEQYF.

V gene TRBV12-3 or TRBV12-4 combines with J gene TRBJ2-5; 9 bases align to TRBD1. This CDR3 is 15 amino acids long. The J segment lost 3 bases and the V segment lost 5 bases, leaving 7 bases of the junction unmatched. The CDR3 DNA reads TGTGCCAGCAGTCGACAGGGGGGCGGAGAAGAGACCCAGTACTTC. Residues: CASSRQGGGEETQYF.

This chain connects TRBV27 to TRBJ2-1; no clear D gene. This CDR3 is built from 14 residues. Trimming pared 2 bases from V and 6 bases from J, leaving 11 bases between. Germline CDR1 is MNHEY and CDR2 is SMNVEV (reference sequence). CDR3 nucleotides: TGTGCCAGCAGTTTAAGATGGATTCTCAATGAGCAGTTCTTC. Encoded protein: CASSLRWILNEQFF.

A word on this clonotype: The junction and the germline gene differ at one end; a read error may be behind it. The chain carries TRBV4-3 and TRBJ2-7; D is perhaps TRBD2 (5 bases). Looked up from germline, CDR1 is LGHNA and CDR2 is YSLEER. CDR3 length: 15 residues. As DNA, the CDR3 is TGCGCCAGCAGTCAAGAGTTAGCTAGCTCTTGGGAGCAGTACTTC. Protein product: CASSQELASSWEQYF.

The chain joins TRBV12-3 or TRBV12-4 to TRBJ1-2; 7 bases are shared with TRBD1. V was clipped by 5 bases and J by 10 bases; unmatched bases: 7. The CDR3 length is 12 residues. This CDR3 reads CASSPRQGAYTF. The CDR3 nucleotides read TGTGCCAGCAGTCCTCGACAGGGCGCCTACACCTTC.

Only a few counts were recorded for this clonotype. This chain joins TRBV6-5 and TRBJ2-4; unclear D gene. The CDR3 covers 12 residues. CDR1 and CDR2 (germline): MNHEY, SVGAGI. V was cut by 10 bases and J by 13 bases, with 20 bases left in between. The CDR3 nucleotides are TGTGCCACGGAGTCGGAGACGAGAGAGCAGTACTTC. Its translation: CATESETREQYF.

With regard to this clonotype: At one end, the junction sequence differs from germline, possibly due to a read error. The chain carries TRBV5-1 and TRBJ2-2; D may be TRBD2 (5 bases). The CDR3 length is 15 residues. The germline CDR1 and CDR2 sequences are SGHRS and YFSETQ. The CDR3 DNA sequence: TGCGCCAGCAGCTTGGAACAGACCCACACCGGGGAACTGTTTTTT. Translated: CASSLEQTHTGELFF. The entire variable domain, with the rest obtained from reference TRBV5-1 and TRBJ2-2, is as follows: KAGVTQTPRYLIKTRGQQVTLSCSPISGHRSVSWYQQTPGQGLQFLFEYFSETQRNKGNFPGRFSGRQFSNSRSEMNVSTLELGDSALYLCASSLEQTHTGELFFGEGSRLTVL.

The rearrangement joins TRBV20-1 to TRBJ2-5; tentative D call: TRBD2 (6 bases). V shed 6 bases and J shed 3 bases, with 11 bases lying between them. CDR1 DFQATT and CDR2 SNEGSKA come from the germline V gene (reference sequence). The CDR3 length is 12 residues. The CDR3 coding sequence is TGCAGTGCCCTTAGGAGGGAAGAGACCCAGTACTTC. Translating gives CSALRREETQYF.

This chain links TRBV25-1 with TRBJ2-7; no clear D. The CDR3 consists of 12 residues. Trimming cost V 3 bases and J 7 bases, with 10 bases left between them. Germline V gives CDR1 MGHDK, CDR2 SYGVNS. The CDR3 nucleotides are TGTGCCAGCAGTGAGAGGATTGGGGAGCAGTACTTC. Encoded protein: CASSERIGEQYF.